The 25 T cell receptor beta chains given below trace back to one sample, sequenced in a study of shared clonotypes between healthy human individuals. TCRdb's copy holds only in-frame clones and misses some; the assay was immunoSEQ multiplex PCR. Among 2 million or so clones, about 95% were seen once, and the ten largest hold 0.85% to 1.2%. Positively selected for CCR7, the CD45RO-negative cells used as naive CD8 cells excluded terminally differentiated effector memory CD45RA+ cells. What was sequenced was naive CD8+ T cells sorted from blood. Receptor source: a man aged 18 to 29 in good health.

J is TRBJ2-7 and V is TRBV30; D remains ambiguous. Trimming removed 0 bases from V and 4 bases from J, with 10 bases in between. Per the germline V gene, CDR1 is GTSNPN and CDR2 is SVGIG (reference sequence). This CDR3 is 13 amino acids long. The CDR3 region is CAWSVMEEYEQYF. DNA of the CDR3: TGTGCCTGGAGTGTAATGGAAGAGTACGAGCAGTACTTC.

The genes are TRBV19 and TRBJ2-5; 9 nucleotides align to TRBD2. V trimming: 5 bases; J trimming: 5 bases; junction bases outside the gene matches: 12. CDR1 is LNHDA, CDR2 SQIVND, per germline (reference sequence). The CDR3 loop spans 16 amino acids. CDR3 DNA: TGTGCCAGTAGTGAAGACCATAGCGGGAGAGGGGAGACCCAGTACTTC. It specifies CASSEDHSGRGETQYF.

The J gene is TRBJ2-1, the V gene TRBV10-1, with 13 positions matching TRBD2. The V segment lost 4 bases and the J segment 8 bases; nucleotides outside the gene matches: 5. The CDR3 totals 15 residues. Germline-derived CDR1 and CDR2 are WNHNN and SYGVQD (reference sequence). The CDR3 DNA follows: TGCGCCAGCAGTGCGGGACTAGCGGGAATGTATGAGCAGTTCTTC. This codes for CASSAGLAGMYEQFF.

In this sample, this clone turned up once. This chain links TRBV7-2 with TRBJ1-5; D might be TRBD1 (5 bases). Germline loops: CDR1 SGHTA, CDR2 FQGNSA. V shed 5 bases and J shed 6 bases, with 17 bases lying between them. The CDR3 is 15 amino acids. This chain's CDR3 is CASSPGPLGGQPQHF. CDR3 in DNA: TGTGCCAGCAGCCCCGGGCCCTTGGGGGGTCAGCCCCAGCATTTT.

The chain carries TRBV6-5 and TRBJ2-1; D unresolved. Germline V gene data show CDR1 as MNHEY and CDR2 as SVGAGI. The V and J ends lost 3 bases and 9 bases respectively, with 21 bases between them. The CDR3 has 16 amino acids. The CDR3 loop reads CASSYATLTIGGEQFF. CDR3 DNA sequence: TGTGCCAGCAGTTATGCTACCCTTACCATTGGCGGTGAGCAGTTCTTC.

The chain links TRBV20-1 to TRBJ2-3, with TRBD2 matching over 7 bases. V was clipped by 5 bases and J by 5 bases; unmatched bases: 1. The CDR3 runs 11 residues. Germline V gives CDR1 DFQATT, CDR2 SNEGSKA (reference sequence). CDR3 in DNA: TGCAGTGCTGCGGGGGTAGATACGCAGTATTTT. Protein sequence: CSAAGVDTQYF.

A remark on this clone: This specimen includes other DNA sequences encoding the same CDR3. The V and J genes are TRBV27 and TRBJ2-2; D unclear. Trimming pared 3 bases from V and 0 bases from J, leaving 5 bases between. Germline CDR1 is MNHEY and CDR2 is SMNVEV (reference sequence). The CDR3 sequence is 14 residues long. In DNA form, the CDR3 reads TGTGCCAGCAGTTTGGTCGCGAACACCGGGGAGCTGTTTTTT. It specifies CASSLVANTGELFF.

This clone has only one observation. The J gene is TRBJ2-6, the V gene TRBV27; 7 bases are a match to TRBD1. V was clipped by 6 bases and J by 4 bases; unmatched bases: 9. This CDR3 region has 16 residues. Germline V gene sequence: CDR1 MNHEY, CDR2 SMNVEV (reference sequence). CDR3 residues: CASSRGSAYGANVLTF. The DNA for the CDR3 is TGTGCCAGCAGCAGGGGGTCAGCGTACGGGGCCAACGTCCTGACTTTC. The full variable domain, rest sourced from reference TRBV27 and TRBJ2-6, is EAQVTQNPRYLITVTGKKLTVTCSQNMNHEYMSWYRQDPGLGLRQIYYSMNVEVTDKGDVPEGYKVSRKEKRNFPLILESPSPNQTSLYFCASSRGSAYGANVLTFGAGSRLTVL.

J is TRBJ2-5 and V is TRBV28; D ambiguous. Trimming took 5 bases from V and 2 from J, leaving 15 bases between them. The CDR3 contains 15 residues. In germline, CDR1 is MDHEN, CDR2 SYDVKM. CDR3 loop: CASSRPHGRQETQYF. CDR3 nucleotides: TGTGCCAGCAGTCGTCCCCACGGACGGCAAGAGACCCAGTACTTC.

The rearrangement uses TRBV30 and TRBJ2-6; D gene uncertain. Germline V lookup: CDR1 GTSNPN, CDR2 SVGIG (reference sequence). V lost 0 bases and J lost 4, with 13 bases in between. This CDR3 region has 16 residues. CDR3: CAWSVLRVGGANVLTF. CDR3 in DNA: TGTGCCTGGAGTGTACTTAGGGTTGGAGGGGCCAACGTCCTGACTTTC.

The chain employs TRBV10-1 and TRBJ2-3; D is perhaps TRBD1 or TRBD2 (6 bases each). The CDR3 has 13 residues. The V gene lost 8 bases and the J gene lost 2 bases, with 11 bases spanning the gap. Germline CDR1 is WNHNN and CDR2 is SYGVQD (reference sequence). The CDR3: CASRGGLTDTQYF. CDR3 coding DNA: TGCGCCAGCCGAGGGGGGCTCACAGATACGCAGTATTTT.

The chain combines TRBV6-1 with TRBJ2-3; 9 nucleotides align to TRBD2. The CDR3 runs 15 residues. V trimming: 1 base; J trimming: 6 bases; junction bases outside the gene matches: 5. In germline, CDR1 is MNHNS, CDR2 SASEGT. The CDR3 region has the DNA TGTGCCAGCAGTGAAGTAGCGGGGGTGCCGGATACGCAGTATTTT. Protein product: CASSEVAGVPDTQYF.

The chain employs TRBV6-5 and TRBJ2-7; 9 bases align to TRBD2. The CDR3 loop spans 15 amino acids. CDR1 is MNHEY, CDR2 SVGAGI, per germline. Trimming removed 0 bases from V and 6 bases from J; junction bases left unmatched: 6. CDR3 residues: CASSYSSAGGPEQYF. The CDR3, as DNA: TGTGCCAGCAGTTACTCCTCAGCGGGGGGTCCCGAGCAGTACTTC.

This sequence joins TRBV7-9 and TRBJ2-7, with D perhaps being TRBD1 or TRBD2 (7 bases each). Trimming cost V 5 bases and J 7 bases, with 21 bases left between them. This CDR3 contains 15 residues. Germline CDR1 reads SEHNR; CDR2 reads FQNEAQ (reference sequence). CDR3 in amino acids: CASSQGVAGAGEQYF. In DNA form, the CDR3 reads TGTGCCAGCAGCCAGGGGGTTGCGGGAGCGGGAGAGCAGTACTTC.

CDR3 loop: CASSLSKQNEQFF. CDR3 in DNA: TGTGCCAGCAGTTTATCGAAACAGAATGAGCAGTTCTTC. The J gene is TRBJ2-1, the V gene TRBV27; D remains ambiguous. V shed 0 bases and J shed 7 bases, with 7 bases lying between them. The CDR3 has 13 residues. Germline V gene sequence: CDR1 MNHEY, CDR2 SMNVEV (reference sequence).

This sequence joins TRBV28 and TRBJ2-1; D may correspond to TRBD1 or TRBD2 (5 bases each). The CDR3 sequence is 16 residues long. V was clipped by 4 bases and J by 4 bases, with 17 bases between them. Germline lookup yields CDR1 MDHEN and CDR2 SYDVKM. CDR3 residues: CASSSLRIGEYNEQFF. The CDR3 DNA follows: TGTGCCAGCAGTTCCCTGAGAATAGGGGAGTACAATGAGCAGTTCTTC.

V and J are TRBV7-9 and TRBJ2-7, with 8 bases lining up with TRBD2. Germline CDR1 is SEHNR and CDR2 is FQNEAQ (reference sequence). CDR3 length equals 15 residues. With V trimmed by 5 bases and J by 4 bases, 10 bases remained unmatched. This CDR3 reads CASSQGLGDRYEQYF. Here the CDR3 DNA reads TGTGCCAGCAGCCAGGGACTAGGTGACAGGTACGAGCAGTACTTC. The whole variable domain, remainder taken from reference TRBV7-9 and TRBJ2-7, is DTGVSQNPRHKITKRGQNVTFRCDPISEHNRLYWYRQTLGQGPEFLTYFQNEAQLEKSRLLSDRFSAERPKGSFSTLEIQRTEQGDSAMYLCASSQGLGDRYEQYFGPGTRLTVT.

Details on this clone: This same CDR3 is encoded by further DNA sequences in the sample. The chain joins TRBV10-1 to TRBJ2-2; TRBD1 matches at 7 bases. The ends lost 2 bases at V and 5 bases at J; junction bases unmatched: 2. This CDR3 contains 14 residues. From germline, CDR1 is WNHNN and CDR2 SYGVQD (reference sequence). The CDR3 is CASSEPGGTGELFF. In nucleotides, the CDR3 is TGCGCCAGCAGTGAGCCAGGGGGTACCGGGGAGCTGTTTTTT.

This clone appeared a single time. The chain combines TRBV7-9 with TRBJ1-2; a possible D gene is TRBD1 (5 bases). This CDR3 contains 14 residues. The germline V and J ends were trimmed by 1 base and 6 bases, with 12 bases remaining between them. CDR1 SEHNR and CDR2 FQNEAQ come from the germline V gene (reference sequence). CDR3 coding DNA: TGTGCCAGCAGCTTAGTAACAGGTTTGGATGGCTACACCTTC. It is translated as CASSLVTGLDGYTF.

As to this clone: The same CDR3 arises from other DNA sequences in this sample as well. This chain connects TRBV7-9 to TRBJ2-1; D gene ambiguous. CDR1 SEHNR and CDR2 FQNEAQ come from the germline V gene (reference sequence). CDR3 size: 14 residues. Trimming removed 0 bases from V and 4 bases from J, with 7 bases in between. The CDR3 DNA follows: TGTGCCAGCAGCTTAGCCGGCAGTTACAATGAGCAGTTCTTC. Protein sequence: CASSLAGSYNEQFF.

The chain has TRBV27 and TRBJ1-1, with TRBD1 matching 8 bases. CDR3 length equals 13 residues. In germline, CDR1 is MNHEY, CDR2 SMNVEV (reference sequence). With 6 bases clipped from V and 4 bases from J, the junction kept 4 bases outside the gene matches. The CDR3 here is CASRSQGATEAFF. The DNA for the CDR3 is TGTGCCAGCAGAAGTCAGGGGGCCACTGAAGCTTTCTTT.

The chain couples TRBV6-5 to TRBJ1-2; 8 bases line up with TRBD1. There are 16 residues in the CDR3. Germline V gives CDR1 MNHEY, CDR2 SVGAGI. V was clipped by 0 bases and J by 8 bases; unmatched bases: 11. The CDR3 reads CASSYSRTGYGNGYTF. In nucleotides, the CDR3 is TGTGCCAGCAGTTACTCGAGGACAGGGTACGGTAACGGCTACACCTTC.

The CDR3 bases are TGTGCCAGCACCCTAAAGGGGGGTGAGCACGAGCAGTACTTC. Translated, it gives CASTLKGGEHEQYF. The genes are TRBV13 and TRBJ2-7; D possibly matches TRBD1 or TRBD2 (6 bases each). CDR1 PRHDT and CDR2 FYEKMQ come from the germline V gene (reference sequence). This CDR3 is 14 amino acids long. The V and J ends lost 7 bases and 5 bases respectively, with 18 bases between them.

This clone was recorded a few times. The rearrangement joins TRBV25-1 to TRBJ2-7, with D maybe TRBD1 (6 bases). CDR1 and CDR2 (germline): MGHDK, SYGVNS. CDR3 length: 12 amino acids. Trimming took off 2 bases at V and 5 bases at J, with 7 bases between the two ends. The CDR3 bases are TGTGCCAGCAGTGAACAGGGGAACGAGCAGTACTTC. As protein: CASSEQGNEQYF.

V usage is TRBV7-8 and J usage is TRBJ2-5; possible D gene TRBD1, 6 bases. This CDR3 has 16 residues. Per germline, CDR1 SGHVS and CDR2 FQNEAQ. The germline V and J ends were trimmed by 5 bases and 2 bases, with 18 bases remaining between them. Written as DNA, the CDR3 is TGTGCCAGCAGCATAGGACAGCCCGCGATACAAGAGACCCAGTACTTC. Translation gives CASSIGQPAIQETQYF.